Sequencing of this TCR beta chain was carried out in a study of T cells in Graves' hyperthyroidism and ophthalmopathy. About the study: Upon initial diagnosis and before any treatment, peripheral blood was collected.

TCR beta CDR3 sequences were amplified from RNA transcripts. The HTBI primer set drove a first-round RT-PCR of the TCR CDR3. MiXCR, run by TCRdb on the multiplex PCR reads, gives a single entry per CDR3 protein. Among 400,000 to 600,000 distinct CDR3 sequences listed, 15% to 20% were seen once. V lost 6 bases and J lost 5; bases outside the gene matches: 7. There are 13 residues in the CDR3. The V gene's germline CDR1 is MNHEY and CDR2 SMNVEV (reference sequence). Patients showing uncontrolled infection, other autoimmune disease, pregnancy or lactation were ineligible. Clinical symptoms, serum thyroxine and TRAb, thyroid ultrasound and orbital computed tomography were used for the diagnoses. This clonotype came up many times.

The sequencing input was blood. This clonotype was sampled from a woman aged 25-40 years with Graves' ophthalmopathy. V usage is TRBV27 and J usage is TRBJ2-7; TRBD1 matches 7 bases. CDR3 residues: CASRLYGTDEQYF. Written as DNA, the CDR3 is TGTGCCAGCAGGCTCTACGGGACAGACGAGCAGTACTTC.